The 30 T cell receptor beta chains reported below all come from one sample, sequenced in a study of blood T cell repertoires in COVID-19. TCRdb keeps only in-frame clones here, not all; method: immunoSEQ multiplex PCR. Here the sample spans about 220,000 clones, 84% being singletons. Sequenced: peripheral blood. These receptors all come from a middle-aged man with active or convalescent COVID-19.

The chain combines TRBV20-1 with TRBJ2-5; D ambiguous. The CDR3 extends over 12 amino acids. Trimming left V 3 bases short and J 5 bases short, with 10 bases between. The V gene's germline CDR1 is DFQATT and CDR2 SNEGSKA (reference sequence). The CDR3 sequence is CSASRVGETQYF. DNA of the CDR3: TGCAGTGCTAGTCGGGTTGGTGAGACCCAGTACTTC.

The chain's CDR3 is CASSPRTGGGRNEQFF. CDR3 in DNA: TGTGCCAGCAGCCCACGGACAGGGGGCGGTCGGAATGAGCAGTTCTTC. The chain couples TRBV7-2 to TRBJ2-1, with 11 bases lining up with TRBD1. V was clipped by 5 bases and J by 7 bases; unmatched bases: 10. The CDR3 is made up of 16 amino acids. Looked up from germline, CDR1 is SGHTA and CDR2 is FQGNSA.

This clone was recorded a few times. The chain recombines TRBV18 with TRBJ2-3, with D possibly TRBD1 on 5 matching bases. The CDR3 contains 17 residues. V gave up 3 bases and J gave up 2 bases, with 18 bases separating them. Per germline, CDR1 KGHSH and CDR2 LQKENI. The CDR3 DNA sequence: TGTGCCAGCTCACCTTACCCCAGGGCTCGAGCCACAGATACGCAGTATTTT. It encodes CASSPYPRARATDTQYF.

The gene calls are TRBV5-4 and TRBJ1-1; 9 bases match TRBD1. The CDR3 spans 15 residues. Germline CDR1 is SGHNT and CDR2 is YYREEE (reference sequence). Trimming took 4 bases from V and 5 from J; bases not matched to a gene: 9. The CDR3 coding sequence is TGTGCCAGCAGCCCCTCCCGGGACAGGGAAACTGAAGCTTTCTTT. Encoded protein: CASSPSRDRETEAFF.

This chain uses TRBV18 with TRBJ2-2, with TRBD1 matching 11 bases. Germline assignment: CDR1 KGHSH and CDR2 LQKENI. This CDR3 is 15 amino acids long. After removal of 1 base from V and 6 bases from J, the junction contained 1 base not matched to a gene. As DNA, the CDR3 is TGTGCCAGCTCACCACTGGGACAGGGGGCCGGGGAGCTGTTTTTT. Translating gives CASSPLGQGAGELFF.

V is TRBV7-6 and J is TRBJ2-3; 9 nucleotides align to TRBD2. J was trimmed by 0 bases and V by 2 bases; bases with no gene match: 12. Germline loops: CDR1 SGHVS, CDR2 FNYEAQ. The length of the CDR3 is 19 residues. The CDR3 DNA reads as TGTGCCAGCAGCTTAAGGGCGCTGCGAGCGGGGGGAAGCACAGATACGCAGTATTTT. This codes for CASSLRALRAGGSTDTQYF.

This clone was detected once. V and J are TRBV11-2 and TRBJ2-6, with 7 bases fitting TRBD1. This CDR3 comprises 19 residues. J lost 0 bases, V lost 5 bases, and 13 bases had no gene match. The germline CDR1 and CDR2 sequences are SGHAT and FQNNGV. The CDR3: CASSRRRDSRLSGANVLTF. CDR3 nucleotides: TGTGCCAGCAGCCGACGCCGGGACAGTCGCCTCTCTGGGGCCAACGTCCTGACTTTC. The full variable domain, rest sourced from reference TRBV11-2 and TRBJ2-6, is EAGVAQSPRYKIIEKRQSVAFWCNPISGHATLYWYQQILGQGPKLLIQFQNNGVVDDSQLPKDRFSAERLKGVDSTLKIQPAKLEDSAVYLCASSRRRDSRLSGANVLTFGAGSRLTVL.

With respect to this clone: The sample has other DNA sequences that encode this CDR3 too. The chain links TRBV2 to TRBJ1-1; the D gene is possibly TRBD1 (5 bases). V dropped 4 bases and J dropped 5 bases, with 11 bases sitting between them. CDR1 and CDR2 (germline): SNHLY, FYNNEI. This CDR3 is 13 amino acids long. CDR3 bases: TGTGCCAGCAGTGTGGAGGGGCGAACTGAAGCTTTCTTT. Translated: CASSVEGRTEAFF.

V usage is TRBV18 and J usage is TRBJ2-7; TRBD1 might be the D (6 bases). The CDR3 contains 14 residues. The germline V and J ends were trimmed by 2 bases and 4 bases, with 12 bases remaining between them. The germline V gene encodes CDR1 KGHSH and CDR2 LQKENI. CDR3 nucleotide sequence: TGTGCCAGCTCACCAAATACAGGGTCGTACGAGCAGTACGTC. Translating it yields CASSPNTGSYEQYV.

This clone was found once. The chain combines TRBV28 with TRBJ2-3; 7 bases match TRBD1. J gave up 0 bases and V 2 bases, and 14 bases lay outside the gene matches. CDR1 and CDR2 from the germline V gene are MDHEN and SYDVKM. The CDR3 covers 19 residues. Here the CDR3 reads CASSLRRDSDFLSTDTQYF. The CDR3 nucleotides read TGTGCCAGCAGTTTACGCCGGGACAGCGATTTCCTTAGCACAGATACGCAGTATTTT.

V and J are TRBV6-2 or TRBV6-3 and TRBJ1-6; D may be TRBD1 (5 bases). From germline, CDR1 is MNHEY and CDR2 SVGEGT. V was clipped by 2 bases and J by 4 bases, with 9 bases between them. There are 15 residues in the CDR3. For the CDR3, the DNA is TGTGCCAGCAGTTACCCGGGGGAGTATAATTCACCCCTCCACTTT. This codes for CASSYPGEYNSPLHF.

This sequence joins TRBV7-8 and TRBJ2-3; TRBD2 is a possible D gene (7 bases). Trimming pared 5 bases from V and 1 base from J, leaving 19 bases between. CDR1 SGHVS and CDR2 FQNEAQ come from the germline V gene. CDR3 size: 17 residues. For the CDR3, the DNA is TGTGCCAGCAGCCCTCTTTCGGGGAGGGGGGGCACAGATACGCAGTATTTT. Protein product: CASSPLSGRGGTDTQYF.

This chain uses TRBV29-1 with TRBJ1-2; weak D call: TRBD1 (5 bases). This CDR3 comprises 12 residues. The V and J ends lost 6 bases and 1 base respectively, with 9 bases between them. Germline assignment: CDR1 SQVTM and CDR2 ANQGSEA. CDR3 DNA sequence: TGCAGCGTCGAGGGACTTAACTATGGCTACACCTTC. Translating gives CSVEGLNYGYTF.

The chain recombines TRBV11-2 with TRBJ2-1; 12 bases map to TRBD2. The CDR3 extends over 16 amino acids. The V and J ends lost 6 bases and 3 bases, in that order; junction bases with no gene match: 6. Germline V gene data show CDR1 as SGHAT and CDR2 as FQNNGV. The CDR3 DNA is TGTGCCAGCAGTCCAAGACTAGCGGGGGTCTACAATGAGCAGTTCTTC. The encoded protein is CASSPRLAGVYNEQFF.

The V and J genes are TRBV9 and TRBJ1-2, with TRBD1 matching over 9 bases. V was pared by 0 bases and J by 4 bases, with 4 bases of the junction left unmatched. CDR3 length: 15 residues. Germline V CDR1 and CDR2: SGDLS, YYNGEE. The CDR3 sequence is CASSVVGTGIYGYTF. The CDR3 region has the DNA TGTGCCAGCAGCGTAGTGGGGACAGGGATCTATGGCTACACCTTC.

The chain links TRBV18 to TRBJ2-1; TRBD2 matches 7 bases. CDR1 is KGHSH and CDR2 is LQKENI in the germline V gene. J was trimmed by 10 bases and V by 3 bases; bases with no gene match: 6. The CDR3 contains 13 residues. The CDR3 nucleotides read TGTGCCAGCTCACCGCGACTAGCTCGGGAGCAGTTCTTC. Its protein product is CASSPRLAREQFF.

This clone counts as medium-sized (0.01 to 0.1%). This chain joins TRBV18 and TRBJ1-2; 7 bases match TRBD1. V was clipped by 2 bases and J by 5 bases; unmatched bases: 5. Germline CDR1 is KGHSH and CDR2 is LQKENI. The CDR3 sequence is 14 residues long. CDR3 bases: TGTGCCAGCTCACCATCAGGGGGGACATATGGCTACACCTTC. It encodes CASSPSGGTYGYTF.

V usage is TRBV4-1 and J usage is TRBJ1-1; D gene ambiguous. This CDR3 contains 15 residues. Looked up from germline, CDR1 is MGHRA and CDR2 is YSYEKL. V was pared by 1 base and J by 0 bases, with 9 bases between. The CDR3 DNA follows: TGCGCCAGCAGCCAAGTGTTACAGTTGAACACTGAAGCTTTCTTT. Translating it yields CASSQVLQLNTEAFF.

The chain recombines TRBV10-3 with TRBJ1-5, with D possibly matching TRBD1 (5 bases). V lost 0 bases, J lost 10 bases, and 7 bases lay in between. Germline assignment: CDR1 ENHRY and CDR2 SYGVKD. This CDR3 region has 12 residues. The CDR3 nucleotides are TGTGCCATCAGTGAGTCGGGGCTACCCCAGCATTTT. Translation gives CAISESGLPQHF.

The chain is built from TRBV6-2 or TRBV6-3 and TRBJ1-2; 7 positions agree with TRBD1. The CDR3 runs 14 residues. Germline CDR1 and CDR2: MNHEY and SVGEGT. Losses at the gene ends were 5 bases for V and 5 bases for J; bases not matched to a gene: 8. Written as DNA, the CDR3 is TGTGCCAGCAGTCGACGACAGGGACTTTATGGCTACACCTTC. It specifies CASSRRQGLYGYTF.

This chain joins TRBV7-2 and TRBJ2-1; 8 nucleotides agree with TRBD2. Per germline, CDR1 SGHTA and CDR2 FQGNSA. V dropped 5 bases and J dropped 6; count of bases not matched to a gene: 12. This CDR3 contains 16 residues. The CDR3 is CASSPHSGRRGNEQFF. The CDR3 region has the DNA TGTGCCAGCAGCCCGCACAGCGGGAGAAGAGGCAATGAGCAGTTCTTC.

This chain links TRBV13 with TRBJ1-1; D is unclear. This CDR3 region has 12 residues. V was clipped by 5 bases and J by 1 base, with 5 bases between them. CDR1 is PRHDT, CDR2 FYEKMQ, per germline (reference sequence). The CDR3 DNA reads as TGTGCCAGCAGCCCCCGGAACACTGAAGCTTTCTTT. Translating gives CASSPRNTEAFF.

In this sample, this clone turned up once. CDR3 region: CASSLFWGVRYEQYF. The CDR3 DNA reads as TGTGCCAGCAGCTTATTCTGGGGCGTCAGGTACGAGCAGTACTTC. The V gene is TRBV7-2, the J gene TRBJ2-7, with a weak D call TRBD1 (5 bases). CDR1 is SGHTA and CDR2 is FQGNSA in the germline V gene. The CDR3 covers 15 residues. V was pared by 2 bases and J by 4 bases, with 15 bases between.

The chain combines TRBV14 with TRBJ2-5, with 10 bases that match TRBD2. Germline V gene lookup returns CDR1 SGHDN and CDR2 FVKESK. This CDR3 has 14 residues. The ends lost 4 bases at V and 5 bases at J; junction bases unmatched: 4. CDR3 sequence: CASSLGLASETQYF. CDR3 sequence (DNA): TGTGCCAGCAGCCTGGGACTAGCGAGCGAGACCCAGTACTTC. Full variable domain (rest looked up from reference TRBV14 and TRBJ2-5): EAGVTQFPSHSVIEKGQTVTLRCDPISGHDNLYWYRRVMGKEIKFLLHFVKESKQDESGMPNNRFLAERTGGTYSTLKVQPAELEDSGVYFCASSLGLASETQYFGPGTRLLVL.

CDR3 region: CASSRDSNYEQYV. The CDR3 coding sequence is TGTGCCAGCAGCCGGGACAGTAACTACGAGCAGTACGTC. The chain uses TRBV5-6 and TRBJ2-7; 7 bases are a match to TRBD1. The CDR3 runs 13 residues. Germline lookup yields CDR1 SGHDT and CDR2 YYEEEE. The V gene end was trimmed by 4 bases and the J gene end by 3 bases; junction bases not matched to a gene: 4.

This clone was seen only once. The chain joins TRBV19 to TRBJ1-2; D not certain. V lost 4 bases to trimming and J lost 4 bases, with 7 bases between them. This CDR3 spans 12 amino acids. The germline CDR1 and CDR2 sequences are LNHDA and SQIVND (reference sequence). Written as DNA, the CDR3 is TGTGCCAGTAGTACCGACTCCTATGGCTACACCTTC. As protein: CASSTDSYGYTF. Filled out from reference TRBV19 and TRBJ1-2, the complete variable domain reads DGGITQSPKYLFRKEGQNVTLSCEQNLNHDAMYWYRQDPGQGLRLIYYSQIVNDFQKGDIAEGYSVSREKKESFPLTVTSAQKNPTAFYLCASSTDSYGYTFGSGTRLTVV.

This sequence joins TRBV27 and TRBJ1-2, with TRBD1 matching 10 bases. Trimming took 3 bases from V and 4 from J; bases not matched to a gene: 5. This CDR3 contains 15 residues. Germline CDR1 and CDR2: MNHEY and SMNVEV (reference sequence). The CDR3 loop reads CASSFVGTGAYGYTF. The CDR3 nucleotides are TGTGCCAGCAGTTTCGTCGGGACAGGGGCCTATGGCTACACCTTC.

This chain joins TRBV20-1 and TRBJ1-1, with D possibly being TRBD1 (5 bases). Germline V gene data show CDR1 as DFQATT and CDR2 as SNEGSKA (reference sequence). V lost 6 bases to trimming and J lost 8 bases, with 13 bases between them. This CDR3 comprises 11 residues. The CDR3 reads CSAEWGVEAFF. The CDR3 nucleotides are TGCAGTGCCGAGTGGGGGGTAGAAGCTTTCTTT.

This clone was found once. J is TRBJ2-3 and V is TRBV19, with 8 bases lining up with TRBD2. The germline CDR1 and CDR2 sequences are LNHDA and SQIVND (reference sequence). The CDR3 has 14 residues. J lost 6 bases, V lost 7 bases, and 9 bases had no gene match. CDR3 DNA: TGTGCCAGTAAAGTAACTAGCGGTCGGGATACGCAGTATTTT. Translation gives CASKVTSGRDTQYF.

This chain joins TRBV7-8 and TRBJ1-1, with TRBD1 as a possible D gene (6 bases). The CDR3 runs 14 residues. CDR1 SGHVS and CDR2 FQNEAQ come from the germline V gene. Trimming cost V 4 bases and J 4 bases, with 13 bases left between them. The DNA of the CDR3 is TGTGCCAGCAGCTCATTAGGGGGTAGCACTGAAGCTTTCTTT. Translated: CASSSLGGSTEAFF. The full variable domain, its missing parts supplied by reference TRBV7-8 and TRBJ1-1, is GAGVSQSPRYKVAKRGQDVALRCDPISGHVSLFWYQQALGQGPEFLTYFQNEAQLDKSGLPSDRFFAERPEGSVSTLKIQRTQQEDSAVYLCASSSLGGSTEAFFGQGTRLTVV.